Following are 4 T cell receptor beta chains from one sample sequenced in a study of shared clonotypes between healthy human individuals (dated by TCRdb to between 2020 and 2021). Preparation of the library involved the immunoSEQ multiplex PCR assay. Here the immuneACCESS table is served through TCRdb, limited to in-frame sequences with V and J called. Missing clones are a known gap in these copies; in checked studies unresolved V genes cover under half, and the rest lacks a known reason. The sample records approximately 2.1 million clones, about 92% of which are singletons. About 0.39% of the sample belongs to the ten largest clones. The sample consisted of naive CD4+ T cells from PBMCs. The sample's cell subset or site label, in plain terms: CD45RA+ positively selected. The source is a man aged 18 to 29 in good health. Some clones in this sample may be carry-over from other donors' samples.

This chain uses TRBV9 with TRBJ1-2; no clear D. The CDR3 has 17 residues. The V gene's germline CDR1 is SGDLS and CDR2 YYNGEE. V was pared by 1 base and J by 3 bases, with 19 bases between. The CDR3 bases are TGTGCCAGCAGCGTATCACCTGAGCCCCGTATTGACTATGGCTACACCTTC. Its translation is CASSVSPEPRIDYGYTF.

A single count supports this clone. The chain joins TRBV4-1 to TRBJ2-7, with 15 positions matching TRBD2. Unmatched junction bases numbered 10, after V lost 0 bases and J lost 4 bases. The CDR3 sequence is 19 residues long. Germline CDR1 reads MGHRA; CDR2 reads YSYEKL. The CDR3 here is CASSQDPRTSGRAGYEQYF. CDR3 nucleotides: TGCGCCAGCAGCCAAGATCCCCGGACTAGCGGGAGGGCGGGGTACGAGCAGTACTTC.

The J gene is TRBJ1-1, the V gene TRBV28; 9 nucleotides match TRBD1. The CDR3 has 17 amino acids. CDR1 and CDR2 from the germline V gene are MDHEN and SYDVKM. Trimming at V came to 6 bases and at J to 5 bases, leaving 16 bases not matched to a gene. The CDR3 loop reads CASRYEQGALPGTEAFF. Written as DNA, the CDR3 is TGTGCCAGCAGGTACGAACAGGGGGCTCTTCCAGGGACTGAAGCTTTCTTT.

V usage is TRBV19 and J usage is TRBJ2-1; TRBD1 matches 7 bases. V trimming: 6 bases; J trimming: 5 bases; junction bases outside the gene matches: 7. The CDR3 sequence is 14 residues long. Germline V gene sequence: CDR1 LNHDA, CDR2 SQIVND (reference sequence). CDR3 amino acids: CASRSRDRHNEQFF. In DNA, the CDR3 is TGTGCCAGTAGAAGCCGGGACAGACACAATGAGCAGTTCTTC.